These 10 T cell receptor beta chains share one sample of origin, sequenced in a study of OX40 agonist ivuxolimab in advanced cancers. TCRdb keeps only in-frame clones here, not all; method: immunoSEQ multiplex PCR. The data hold roughly 50,000 clones, with 65% to 80% observed a single time. This sample comprised CD4+ or CD8+ T cells sorted from blood, obtained in a trial of the OX40 agonist ivuxolimab. These receptors all stem from an adult with an advanced solid tumor such as melanoma, head and neck, liver or kidney cancer.

This clone is a singleton in its sample. The chain is built from TRBV5-1 and TRBJ2-5, with D tentatively TRBD1 or TRBD2 (5 bases each). The CDR3 is 16 amino acids. In germline, CDR1 is SGHRS, CDR2 YFSETQ. V was pared by 4 bases and J by 5 bases, with 21 bases between. CDR3 region: CASSGRRRQGDETQYF. In DNA form, the CDR3 reads TGCGCCAGCAGCGGGCGGAGGCGTCAGGGAGACGAGACCCAGTACTTC.

This clone was detected only once. The V call is TRBV27, the J call TRBJ2-1, with 7 nucleotides matching TRBD1. J lost 3 bases, V lost 4 bases, and 6 bases had no gene match. The CDR3 extends over 15 amino acids. The germline V gene encodes CDR1 MNHEY and CDR2 SMNVEV (reference sequence). CDR3 DNA sequence: TGTGCCAGCAGTTCGTCCCGGGACAGCTACAATGAGCAGTTCTTC. Encoded protein: CASSSSRDSYNEQFF.

The chain joins TRBV7-6 to TRBJ2-2; D is undetermined. Trimming stripped 5 bases from V and 1 base from J, with 5 bases between. The germline V gene encodes CDR1 SGHVS and CDR2 FNYEAQ. The CDR3 runs to 13 residues. CDR3 sequence (DNA): TGTGCCAGCAGCGGGCGGAACACCGGGGAGCTGTTTTTT. This codes for CASSGRNTGELFF.

With regard to this clone: At one end the junction does not follow the germline gene, possibly because of a read error. The chain recombines TRBV4-2 with TRBJ1-5; the D is unclear. CDR1 LGHNA and CDR2 YNFKEQ come from the germline V gene. The CDR3 covers 15 residues. As DNA, the CDR3 is TGTACCAGCAGCCAAGCCCCAGCCGGCAATCAGCCCCAGCATTTT. Amino acids: CTSSQAPAGNQPQHF.

The rearrangement uses TRBV5-1 and TRBJ2-7; 7 bases are a match to TRBD1. The CDR3 contains 14 residues. The germline gives CDR1 SGHRS, CDR2 YFSETQ. The ends lost 0 bases at V and 5 bases at J; junction bases unmatched: 5. CDR3 sequence: CASSLGQGFHEQYF. As DNA, the CDR3 is TGCGCCAGCAGCTTGGGACAGGGTTTCCACGAGCAGTACTTC.

The gene calls are TRBV18 and TRBJ1-3, with D possibly TRBD1 on 5 matching bases. CDR1 KGHSH and CDR2 LQKENI come from the germline V gene. V lost 2 bases and J 8 bases, leaving 16 bases between the germline ends. The CDR3 consists of 15 residues. The CDR3 is CASSPSGTPQDTIYF. CDR3 nucleotides: TGTGCCAGCTCACCATCCGGGACCCCGCAGGACACCATATATTTT. The variable domain in full, completed from reference TRBV18 and TRBJ1-3, reads NAGVMQNPRHLVRRRGQEARLRCSPMKGHSHVYWYRQLPEEGLKFMVYLQKENIIDESGMPKERFSAEFPKEGPSILRIQQVVRGDSAAYFCASSPSGTPQDTIYFGEGSWLTVV.

V is TRBV6-5 and J is TRBJ1-2; D is ambiguous. There are 11 residues in the CDR3. With 8 bases removed from V and 9 bases from J, the gap between germline ends came to 13 bases. The V gene's germline CDR1 is MNHEY and CDR2 SVGAGI. The CDR3 region has the DNA TGTGCCAGCCGCGAGGGAATTAGCTACACCTTC. It yields the protein CASREGISYTF.

V gene TRBV19 combines with J gene TRBJ1-1, with D hard to call. The V end was cut by 0 bases, the J end by 1 base, with 6 bases between. The germline V gene encodes CDR1 LNHDA and CDR2 SQIVND (reference sequence). The CDR3 totals 14 residues. The CDR3 bases are TGTGCCAGTAGTATAGATCTCAGGAACACTGAAGCTTTCTTT. Translating it yields CASSIDLRNTEAFF.

The chain links TRBV14 to TRBJ2-5, with 11 positions matching TRBD2. The CDR3 is 18 amino acids. J gave up 5 bases and V 4 bases, and 15 bases lay outside the gene matches. Germline CDR1 SGHDN, CDR2 FVKESK. The CDR3 spells CASSLRILAGAGGETQYF. CDR3 nucleotides: TGTGCCAGCAGCCTCCGGATACTAGCGGGAGCCGGTGGGGAGACCCAGTACTTC. Complete variable domain (other parts from reference TRBV14 and TRBJ2-5): EAGVTQFPSHSVIEKGQTVTLRCDPISGHDNLYWYRRVMGKEIKFLLHFVKESKQDESGMPNNRFLAERTGGTYSTLKVQPAELEDSGVYFCASSLRILAGAGGETQYFGPGTRLLVL.

This clone was found a few times. The V and J genes are TRBV7-3 and TRBJ2-7; maybe TRBD2 (5 bases). Trimming shortened V by 5 bases and J by 1 base, and 15 bases separated the two germline ends. CDR1 and CDR2 (germline): SGHTA, FQGTGA. This CDR3 is 15 amino acids long. CDR3 sequence: CASSPTRTGSYEQYF. CDR3 sequence (DNA): TGTGCCAGCAGCCCCACAAGGACGGGGTCCTACGAGCAGTACTTC.